This passage covers 30 T cell receptor beta chains from one sample sequenced in a study of T-cell reconstitution after alpha-beta-depleted transplantation in children. The library targeted TCRbeta and was prepared with unique molecular identifiers. TCRdb independently ran MiXCR on the PCR reads; one entry per CDR3 protein. The data hold some 550,000 distinct CDR3 sequences, with under 30% observed a single time. The sample in question was PBMCs, mostly from graft donor cells, obtained 360 days after TCRalphabeta/CD19-depleted stem cell transplant. The receptors stem from a boy less than two years old who had a stem cell transplant for acute myeloid leukemia, so the T cells may come from the graft donor.

V is TRBV7-9 and J is TRBJ2-1; D ambiguous. This CDR3 region has 17 residues. Germline CDR1 is SEHNR and CDR2 is FQNEAQ (reference sequence). Trimming removed 5 bases at V and 2 bases at J, with 19 bases between. This CDR3 reads CASSTHYSAITYNEQFF. The CDR3 bases are TGTGCCAGCAGCACCCACTACAGCGCGATAACCTACAATGAGCAGTTCTTC.

The chain links TRBV10-2 to TRBJ2-7; 8 nucleotides line up with TRBD1. J gave up 5 bases and V 6 bases, and 6 bases lay outside the gene matches. The germline V gene encodes CDR1 WSHSY and CDR2 SAAADI. This CDR3 region has 13 residues. The CDR3 DNA follows: TGCGCCAGCAGCCGGCAGGGGGCTGACGAGCAGTACTTC. Protein: CASSRQGADEQYF.

This clonotype was seen a handful of times. The J gene is TRBJ1-2, the V gene TRBV10-3, with a weak D call TRBD1 (5 bases). There are 9 residues in the CDR3. Germline V lookup: CDR1 ENHRY, CDR2 SYGVKD. V was trimmed by 8 bases and J by 7 bases, leaving 5 bases between them. The CDR3 coding sequence is TGTGCCATCGGGGCTGGCTACACCTTC. This gives the protein CAIGAGYTF.

The chain links TRBV6-6 to TRBJ1-1, with D perhaps TRBD1 (6 bases). The CDR3 spans 13 residues. With 3 bases removed from V and 4 bases from J, the gap between germline ends came to 9 bases. Germline V gene lookup returns CDR1 MNHNY and CDR2 SVGAGI (reference sequence). The CDR3 sequence: CASSYQGITEAFF. As DNA, the CDR3 is TGTGCCAGCAGTTATCAGGGGATCACTGAAGCTTTCTTT.

V usage is TRBV20-1 and J usage is TRBJ2-3; D unclear. The V gene lost 7 bases and the J gene lost 0 bases, with 20 bases spanning the gap. The CDR3 runs to 16 residues. Germline CDR1 is DFQATT and CDR2 is SNEGSKA (reference sequence). The CDR3, as DNA: TGCAGTGTACCAAGGGTGGGGAAAGTTAGCACAGATACGCAGTATTTT. Amino acid sequence: CSVPRVGKVSTDTQYF.

Note on this clonotype: A single base separates this from a much larger clone, so it may be a read error. The V call is TRBV5-5, the J call TRBJ2-7; D gene unclear. The germline V and J ends were trimmed by 4 bases and 9 bases, with 14 bases remaining between them. CDR3 length equals 12 residues. Germline V gene sequence: CDR1 SGHKS, CDR2 YYEKEE (reference sequence). CDR3 bases: TGTGCCAGCAGCATCCTCTTGAAGGGGCAGTACTTC. It specifies CASSILLKGQYF.

Ten or more counts support this clonotype. V is TRBV27 and J is TRBJ1-1; D call uncertain. The CDR3 loop spans 14 amino acids. V gave up 5 bases and J gave up 1 base, with 11 bases separating them. Germline assignment: CDR1 MNHEY and CDR2 SMNVEV (reference sequence). CDR3: CASSPKTRNTEAFF. As DNA, the CDR3 is TGTGCCAGCAGTCCCAAGACAAGGAACACTGAAGCTTTCTTT.

The chain recombines TRBV5-1 with TRBJ2-2; D is possibly TRBD1 (5 bases). Trimming took 4 bases from V and 4 from J, leaving 14 bases between them. Germline V CDR1 and CDR2: SGHRS, YFSETQ. The CDR3 sequence is 15 residues long. The CDR3 sequence is CASSLTDSSTGELFF. In DNA form, the CDR3 reads TGCGCCAGCAGCCTAACCGACAGTTCCACCGGGGAGCTGTTTTTT.

This clonotype was observed a handful of times. This sequence joins TRBV7-2 and TRBJ2-7, with 9 bases identical to TRBD1. V lost 1 base to trimming and J lost 6 bases; unmatched junction nucleotides: 4. CDR1 is SGHTA and CDR2 is FQGNSA in the germline V gene. The CDR3 is 14 residues long. The CDR3: CASSLVLTGGEQYF. The CDR3 DNA reads TGTGCCAGCAGCTTAGTGTTGACAGGGGGCGAGCAGTACTTC.

The V and J genes are TRBV6-4 and TRBJ2-3, with D unclear. This CDR3 spans 14 amino acids. From germline, CDR1 is MRHNA and CDR2 SNTAGT. V gave up 3 bases and J gave up 2 bases, with 9 bases separating them. In DNA, the CDR3 is TGTGCCAGCAGTGAAGTGGGATACACAGATACGCAGTATTTT. It encodes CASSEVGYTDTQYF.

This clonotype showed up just a few times. This chain uses TRBV7-9 with TRBJ2-7; D is uncertain. Germline CDR1 is SEHNR and CDR2 is FQNEAQ (reference sequence). Trimming removed 5 bases at V and 7 bases at J, with 18 bases between. This CDR3 spans 14 amino acids. CDR3 bases: TGTGCCAGCAGCCCTCGGAATCCGCCCTGGGAGCAGTACTTC. This gives the protein CASSPRNPPWEQYF.

The gene calls are TRBV4-1 and TRBJ2-2, with TRBD2 identical over 9 bases. V shed 0 bases and J 5 bases; nucleotides not matched to a gene: 4. The length of the CDR3 is 16 residues. CDR1 and CDR2 from the germline V gene are MGHRA and YSYEKL. The CDR3 bases are TGCGCCAGCAGCCAAGATCCCCTAGCGGGGACCGGGGAGCTGTTTTTT. It encodes CASSQDPLAGTGELFF.

This clonotype showed up just a few times. V usage is TRBV29-1 and J usage is TRBJ1-4, with D uncertain. Per the germline V gene, CDR1 is SQVTM and CDR2 is ANQGSEA. The ends were cut back, 6 bases at V and 0 bases at J, with 8 bases in the middle. This CDR3 contains 13 residues. CDR3 in amino acids: CSVRLPTNEKLFF. DNA for the CDR3: TGCAGCGTCCGGCTACCAACTAATGAAAAACTGTTTTTT.

This clonotype was found a few times. The genes are TRBV20-1 and TRBJ2-3; perhaps TRBD2 as D (6 bases). CDR1 is DFQATT and CDR2 is SNEGSKA in the germline V gene (reference sequence). The CDR3 has 15 amino acids. Trimming stripped 4 bases from V and 5 bases from J, with 19 bases between. CDR3 residues: CSATTTAFGGDTQYF. CDR3 nucleotides: TGCAGTGCTACCACGACGGCGTTCGGGGGAGATACGCAGTATTTT.

A few counts support this clonotype. This chain links TRBV5-1 with TRBJ2-1, with D possibly being TRBD2 (6 bases). Germline values: CDR1 SGHRS, CDR2 YFSETQ. V shed 6 bases and J shed 5 bases, with 18 bases lying between them. This CDR3 contains 15 residues. The chain's CDR3 is CASTWRGMGHNEQFF. In DNA, the CDR3 is TGCGCCAGCACCTGGAGGGGAATGGGGCACAATGAGCAGTTCTTC.

Ten or more counts support this clonotype. The V call is TRBV5-1, the J call TRBJ2-2; the D is unclear. Per the germline V gene, CDR1 is SGHRS and CDR2 is YFSETQ. V was trimmed by 2 bases and J by 4 bases, leaving 0 bases between them. The CDR3 loop spans 11 amino acids. The CDR3 region is CASSFTGELFF. CDR3 in DNA: TGCGCCAGCAGCTTCACCGGGGAGCTGTTTTTT. Based on the CDR3 plus reference TRBV5-1 and TRBJ2-2, the full variable domain is KAGVTQTPRYLIKTRGQQVTLSCSPISGHRSVSWYQQTPGQGLQFLFEYFSETQRNKGNFPGRFSGRQFSNSRSEMNVSTLELGDSALYLCASSFTGELFFGEGSRLTVL.

V is TRBV20-1 and J is TRBJ2-4; 8 bases fit TRBD1. Germline V gene lookup returns CDR1 DFQATT and CDR2 SNEGSKA (reference sequence). V lost 1 base, J lost 4 bases, and 3 bases stayed unmatched. The CDR3 has 14 amino acids. The CDR3 here is CSARGGQGKNIQYF. The CDR3 nucleotides read TGCAGTGCTAGAGGAGGACAGGGAAAAAACATTCAGTACTTC.

This clonotype was detected only a few times. This chain uses TRBV5-1 with TRBJ2-7; D possibly corresponds to TRBD2 (5 bases). Germline CDR1 reads SGHRS; CDR2 reads YFSETQ. The CDR3 is 12 residues long. Trimming cost V 0 bases and J 9 bases, with 10 bases left between them. The CDR3 sequence: CASSLGSGVQYV. The CDR3 DNA reads as TGCGCCAGCAGCTTGGGCTCCGGGGTGCAGTACGTC.

This clonotype was picked up one time. The rearrangement joins TRBV14 to TRBJ2-5; 7 nucleotides match TRBD1. Trimming cost V 1 base and J 4 bases; bases outside gene matches: 3. The CDR3 spans 14 residues. The V gene's germline CDR1 is SGHDN and CDR2 FVKESK. DNA of the CDR3: TGTGCCAGCAGCCAAGGTTACAGGGGAGAGACCCAGTACTTC. It is translated as CASSQGYRGETQYF.

This clonotype appeared a few times. V usage is TRBV15 and J usage is TRBJ1-2; D is unclear. There are 15 residues in the CDR3. The germline CDR1 and CDR2 sequences are LNHNV and YYDKDF (reference sequence). Trimming cost V 0 bases and J 4 bases, with 12 bases left between them. DNA of the CDR3: TGTGCCACCAGCAGAGAATTTAAGAGGTCCTATGGCTACACCTTC. Residues: CATSREFKRSYGYTF.

J is TRBJ2-7 and V is TRBV11-2, with a weak D call TRBD1 (6 bases). Trimming left V 5 bases short and J 1 base short, with 9 bases between. This CDR3 region has 13 residues. CDR1 and CDR2 (germline): SGHAT, FQNNGV. CDR3 nucleotide sequence: TGTGCCAGCAGCCAACAGGGTTCCTACGAGCAGTACGTC. Encoded protein: CASSQQGSYEQYV.

In its sample, this clonotype was seen a few times. The CDR3: CASSPWTADNEQFF. The CDR3 DNA reads TGTGCCAGCAGCCCGTGGACAGCCGACAATGAGCAGTTCTTC. V and J are TRBV14 and TRBJ2-1; tentatively, D is TRBD1 (6 bases). The CDR3 has 14 residues. In germline, CDR1 is SGHDN, CDR2 FVKESK. Trimming shortened V by 4 bases and J by 5 bases, and 12 bases separated the two germline ends.

This clonotype was picked up many times. CDR3 sequence (DNA): TGTGCCAGCACTTACCGGGACAGGGATGTTCGCACCTTC. Its translation is CASTYRDRDVRTF. The genes are TRBV7-2 and TRBJ1-2; TRBD1 aligns across 9 bases. The V gene end was trimmed by 7 bases and the J gene end by 13 bases; junction bases not matched to a gene: 13. From germline, CDR1 is SGHTA and CDR2 FQGNSA. The CDR3 is 13 residues long.

This chain connects TRBV12-3 or TRBV12-4 to TRBJ2-6; 9 bases map to TRBD2. There are 20 residues in the CDR3. J was trimmed by 4 bases and V by 6 bases; bases with no gene match: 19. CDR3 loop: CASSSGQNGGGAIGANVLTF. The CDR3 DNA reads as TGTGCCAGCAGCAGCGGCCAAAATGGCGGGGGGGCCATCGGGGCCAACGTCCTGACTTTC.

This chain joins TRBV20-1 and TRBJ2-1; 13 bases line up with TRBD2. After removal of 2 bases from V and 8 bases from J, the junction contained 12 bases not matched to a gene. In germline, CDR1 is DFQATT, CDR2 SNEGSKA (reference sequence). The CDR3 extends over 17 amino acids. The CDR3 region is CSARSATGTSGVDEQFF. Written as DNA, the CDR3 is TGCAGTGCTAGATCCGCAACCGGGACTAGCGGGGTAGATGAGCAGTTCTTC.

This clonotype was found many times. The V and J genes are TRBV28 and TRBJ2-7; the D gene is possibly TRBD1 (6 bases). The V gene lost 6 bases and the J gene lost 2 bases, with 14 bases spanning the gap. There are 14 residues in the CDR3. The germline CDR1 and CDR2 sequences are MDHEN and SYDVKM. This chain's CDR3 is CASSSDSATYEQYV. As DNA, the CDR3 is TGTGCCAGCAGCTCGGACAGCGCCACCTACGAGCAGTACGTC.

The V and J genes are TRBV14 and TRBJ1-1; no clear D gene. With 3 bases removed from V and 3 bases from J, the gap between germline ends came to 14 bases. Germline CDR1 is SGHDN and CDR2 is FVKESK. This CDR3 is 15 amino acids long. CDR3 sequence: CASSHNLSGHTEAFF. CDR3 DNA: TGTGCCAGCAGCCACAACCTGAGCGGACACACTGAAGCTTTCTTT.

The rearrangement links TRBV5-5 to TRBJ2-2, with D tentatively TRBD2 (7 bases). This CDR3 contains 15 residues. Germline V gene sequence: CDR1 SGHKS, CDR2 YYEKEE (reference sequence). With 1 base removed from V and 6 bases from J, the gap between germline ends came to 13 bases. The CDR3 here is CASSLFRGAPGELFF. The CDR3, as DNA: TGTGCCAGCAGCTTGTTCCGGGGGGCCCCCGGGGAGCTGTTTTTT.

This clonotype was seen repeatedly, ten times or more. The CDR3 DNA reads TGCAGCGTTCGTCCCGAGACAGGACACGAGACCCAGTACTTC. This sequence encodes CSVRPETGHETQYF. The J gene is TRBJ2-5, the V gene TRBV29-1, with a possible D match to TRBD1 (6 bases). The CDR3 consists of 14 residues. V lost 5 bases and J 5 bases, leaving 18 bases between the germline ends. CDR1 SQVTM and CDR2 ANQGSEA come from the germline V gene.

V gene TRBV7-9 combines with J gene TRBJ1-1; 8 positions match TRBD1. There are 15 residues in the CDR3. The germline CDR1 and CDR2 sequences are SEHNR and FQNEAQ (reference sequence). V gave up 5 bases and J gave up 0 bases; unmatched junction bases: 5. The CDR3 sequence: CASSDRDRLNTEAFF. As DNA, the CDR3 is TGTGCCAGCAGCGACCGGGACAGGCTGAACACTGAAGCTTTCTTT.